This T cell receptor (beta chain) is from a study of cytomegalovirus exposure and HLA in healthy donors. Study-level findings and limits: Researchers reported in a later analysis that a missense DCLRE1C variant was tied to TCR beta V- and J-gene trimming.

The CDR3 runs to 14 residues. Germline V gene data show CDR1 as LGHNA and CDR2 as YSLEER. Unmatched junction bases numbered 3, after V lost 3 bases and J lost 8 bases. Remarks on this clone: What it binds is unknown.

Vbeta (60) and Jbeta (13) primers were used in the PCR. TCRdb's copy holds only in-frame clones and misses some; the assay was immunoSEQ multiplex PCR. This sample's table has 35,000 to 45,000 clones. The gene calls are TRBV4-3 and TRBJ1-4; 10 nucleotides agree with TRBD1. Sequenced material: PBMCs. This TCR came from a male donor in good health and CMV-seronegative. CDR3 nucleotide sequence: TGCGCCAGCAGCCAGGGGACAGGGGAGGAAAAACTGTTTTTT. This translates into CASSQGTGEEKLFF.